These T cell receptor beta chains were read from a single sample in a study of blood T cell repertoires in COVID-19. Assay used: immunoSEQ multiplex PCR; TCRdb lists only in-frame clones, some missing. The sample has 450,000 or so clones, approximately 91% seen once; the top ten hold less than 2%. Input material: peripheral blood. Receptor source: a woman between 40 and 50 years old with COVID-19, enrolled during active disease. Both conserved end residues are part of each CDR3. A D gene is named only where the DNA matches it firmly. Some rows mark clone size as missing; the rest say once, few, many or name a class of expanded clone.

V: TRBV6-2/TRBV6-3; D: -; J: TRBJ2-7; size: few; CDR3: CASSYSAGTYEQYF; DNA: TGTGCCAGCAGTTACTCTGCAGGAACCTACGAGCAGTACTTC
V: TRBV19; D: TRBD1; J: TRBJ1-5; size: -; CDR3: CASSGELRTGLKPQHF; DNA: TGTGCCAGTAGTGGAGAACTGCGGACAGGTCTCAAGCCCCAGCATTTT
V: TRBV29-1; D: TRBD2; J: TRBJ2-7; size: few; CDR3: CSGRTSAYEQYF; DNA: TGCAGCGGGAGGACTAGCGCCTACGAGCAGTACTTC
V: TRBV18; D: -; J: TRBJ1-3; size: -; CDR3: CASSVWQTGNTIYF; DNA: TGTGCCAGCTCAGTTTGGCAGACTGGAAACACCATATATTTT
V: TRBV29-1; D: TRBD1; J: TRBJ1-2; size: -; CDR3: CSVGRTGGKGGYTF; DNA: TGCAGCGTTGGGAGGACAGGGGGTAAAGGTGGCTACACCTTC
V: TRBV27; D: -; J: TRBJ1-2; size: -; CDR3: CASRWGGNNYGYTF; DNA: TGTGCCAGCAGATGGGGGGGAAATAACTATGGCTACACCTTC
V: TRBV27; D: -; J: TRBJ1-4; size: -; CDR3: CASSLSYSPNEKLFF; DNA: TGTGCCAGCAGTTTATCGTACAGCCCTAATGAAAAACTGTTTTTT
V: TRBV7-9; D: TRBD2; J: TRBJ2-3; size: -; CDR3: CASSLAIRTSGRWFYTQYF; DNA: TGTGCCAGCAGCTTAGCCATCAGGACTAGCGGGAGGTGGTTTTACACGCAGTATTTT
V: TRBV4-1; D: TRBD1; J: TRBJ1-2; size: -; CDR3: CASSQEGDRGYGYTF; DNA: TGCGCCAGCAGCCAAGAGGGAGACAGGGGCTATGGCTACACCTTC
V: TRBV19; D: -; J: TRBJ2-1; size: -; CDR3: CASSISATFTYNEQFF; DNA: TGTGCCAGTAGTATCTCAGCGACCTTTACTTACAATGAGCAGTTCTTC
V: TRBV10-3; D: -; J: TRBJ2-6; size: -; CDR3: CAIQGTLASSGANVLTF; DNA: TGTGCCATCCAGGGGACACTGGCTAGCTCTGGGGCCAACGTCCTGACTTTC
V: TRBV5-1; D: -; J: TRBJ2-2; size: -; CDR3: CASSFSGTQITTGELFF; DNA: TGCGCCAGCAGCTTCTCCGGGACACAGATTACCACCGGGGAGCTGTTTTTT
V: TRBV18; D: TRBD1; J: TRBJ1-1; size: once; CDR3: CASSPGVGQVNTEAFF; DNA: TGTGCCAGCTCACCAGGGGTAGGACAGGTGAACACTGAAGCTTTCTTT
V: TRBV28; D: -; J: TRBJ1-5; size: -; CDR3: CASSSYRHSNQPQHF; DNA: TGTGCCAGCAGTTCTTACAGGCATAGCAATCAGCCCCAGCATTTT
V: TRBV6-1; D: TRBD1; J: TRBJ2-5; size: -; CDR3: CASSVGQGAGEETQYF; DNA: TGTGCCAGCAGTGTAGGTCAGGGGGCTGGGGAAGAGACCCAGTACTTC
V: TRBV4-3; D: TRBD1; J: TRBJ2-2; size: -; CDR3: CASSQDLGRGWSGELFF; DNA: TGCGCCAGCAGCCAAGATTTAGGCAGGGGGTGGTCCGGGGAGCTGTTTTTT
V: TRBV5-5; D: -; J: TRBJ1-1; size: -; CDR3: CASSFPREGTEAFF; DNA: TGTGCCAGCAGCTTCCCCAGGGAGGGGACTGAAGCTTTCTTT
V: TRBV11-2; D: -; J: TRBJ1-5; size: -; CDR3: CASSLEGGPQHF; DNA: TGTGCCAGCAGCTTAGAAGGGGGGCCCCAGCATTTT
V: TRBV6-5; D: -; J: TRBJ1-5; size: -; CDR3: CASSSTGGHQPQHF; DNA: TGTGCCAGCAGTTCCACCGGAGGACATCAGCCCCAGCATTTT
V: TRBV19; D: TRBD1; J: TRBJ1-4; size: few; CDR3: CASSPLDRVNEKLFF; DNA: TGTGCCAGTAGCCCCCTCGACAGGGTGAACGAAAAACTGTTTTTT
V: TRBV9; D: -; J: TRBJ1-1; size: -; CDR3: CASSVVSSGLTEAFF; DNA: TGTGCCAGCAGCGTAGTGTCTTCAGGGCTTACTGAAGCTTTCTTT
V: TRBV5-5; D: -; J: TRBJ2-5; size: -; CDR3: CASSSLGLRAQETQYF; DNA: TGTGCCAGCAGCTCCCTGGGTCTGCGGGCCCAAGAGACCCAGTACTTC
V: TRBV30; D: TRBD2; J: TRBJ2-7; size: few; CDR3: CAWGRGLAVYEQYF; DNA: TGTGCCTGGGGGAGGGGACTAGCGGTCTACGAGCAGTACTTC
V: TRBV28; D: TRBD1; J: TRBJ1-6; size: -; CDR3: CASSLGQPSYNSPLHF; DNA: TGTGCCAGCAGTTTGGGACAGCCCTCCTATAATTCACCCCTCCACTTT
V: TRBV7-2; D: -; J: TRBJ1-3; size: -; CDR3: CASSLAQGSSGNTIYF; DNA: TGTGCCAGCAGCTTAGCGCAGGGGAGCTCTGGAAACACCATATATTTT
V: TRBV6-6; D: TRBD1; J: TRBJ1-2; size: -; CDR3: CASSKTGDYGYTF; DNA: TGTGCCAGCAGCAAGACAGGGGACTATGGCTACACCTTC
V: TRBV7-9; D: -; J: TRBJ2-2; size: -; CDR3: CASSLVWRGDTGELFF; DNA: TGTGCCAGCAGCTTAGTTTGGAGGGGAGACACCGGGGAGCTGTTTTTT
V: TRBV6-5; D: TRBD1; J: TRBJ1-2; size: -; CDR3: CASSYPGQGPYGYTF; DNA: TGTGCCAGCAGTTACCCGGGACAGGGTCCCTATGGCTACACCTTC
V: TRBV6-1; D: TRBD1; J: TRBJ1-1; size: -; CDR3: CASSEALYNIVGTGSMGAFF; DNA: TGTGCCAGCAGTGAAGCACTTTATAACATTGTGGGGACAGGGAGTATGGGAGCTTTCTTT